This T cell receptor beta chain was identified in a study of blood T cell repertoires in COVID-19. V shed 1 base and J shed 8 bases, with 14 bases lying between them. CDR1 and CDR2 from the germline V gene are SGHTA and FQGNSA. The CDR3 consists of 14 residues. This clone is a singleton in its sample. Here immunoSEQ multiplex PCR was the method, and the copy in TCRdb shows in-frame clones only, minus some. Of over 100,000 clones in the sample, about 91% were seen once. The V gene is TRBV7-2, the J gene TRBJ1-2; D uncertain. Sequences were obtained from peripheral blood. This TCR came from a middle-aged man with acute or convalescent COVID-19. The chain's CDR3 is CASSLESRARGYTF. CDR3 sequence (DNA): TGTGCCAGCAGCTTAGAATCGAGGGCGAGGGGCTACACCTTC.